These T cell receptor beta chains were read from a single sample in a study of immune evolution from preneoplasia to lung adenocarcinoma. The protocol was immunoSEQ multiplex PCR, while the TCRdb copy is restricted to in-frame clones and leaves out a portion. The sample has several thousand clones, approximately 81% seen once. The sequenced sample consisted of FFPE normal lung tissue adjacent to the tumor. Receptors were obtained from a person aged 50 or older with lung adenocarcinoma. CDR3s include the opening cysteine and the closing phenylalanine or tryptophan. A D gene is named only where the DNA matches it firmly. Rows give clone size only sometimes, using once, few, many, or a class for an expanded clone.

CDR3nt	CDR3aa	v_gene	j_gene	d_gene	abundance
TGTGCCAGCAGCCAAAGAGGTTCCCACGAGCAGTACTTC	CASSQRGSHEQYF	TRBV7-2	TRBJ2-7	-	-
TGCAGCGTTGTCGCTAGCGGGAGGGCCCCGGATGAGCAGTTCTTC	CSVVASGRAPDEQFF	TRBV29-1	TRBJ2-1	TRBD2	-
TGCAGCGTTGAAGGCAATCGGGGGGAGCTGTTTTTT	CSVEGNRGELFF	TRBV29-1	TRBJ2-2	-	few
-	CASSQVAEGNEKLLF	TRBV4-1	TRBJ1-4	-	-
TGTGCCAGCAGCTTAACCCGGGTAGCGGGAGGTGGGGAGCAGTTCTTC	CASSLTRVAGGGEQFF	TRBV7-3	TRBJ2-1	TRBD2	-
TGTGCCAGCAGGCGTCCGGGAGGAATGAACACTGAAGCTTTCTTT	CASRRPGGMNTEAFF	TRBV5-4	TRBJ1-1	-	few
TGCAGCGTTGCACAGGTCGATTTGGGGGAAAAACTGTTTTTT	CSVAQVDLGEKLFF	TRBV29-1	TRBJ1-4	-	-
TGCGCCAGCAGCTTGAGAGTGGGACATGGGCAGGGGGATACGCAGTATTTT	CASSLRVGHGQGDTQYF	TRBV5-1	TRBJ2-3	-	-
TGTGCCCCAGGGGGGAGTCCCGGCTTC	CAPGGSPGF	TRBV27	TRBJ2-7	-	-
TGTGCCAGTAGTACCACCTCCTCGGGGAACTATGGCTACACCTTC	CASSTTSSGNYGYTF	TRBV19	TRBJ1-2	-	-
TGTGCCAGCAGGACAGGGGCGGAGACCCAGTACTTC	CASRTGAETQYF	TRBV6-5	TRBJ2-5	TRBD1	once